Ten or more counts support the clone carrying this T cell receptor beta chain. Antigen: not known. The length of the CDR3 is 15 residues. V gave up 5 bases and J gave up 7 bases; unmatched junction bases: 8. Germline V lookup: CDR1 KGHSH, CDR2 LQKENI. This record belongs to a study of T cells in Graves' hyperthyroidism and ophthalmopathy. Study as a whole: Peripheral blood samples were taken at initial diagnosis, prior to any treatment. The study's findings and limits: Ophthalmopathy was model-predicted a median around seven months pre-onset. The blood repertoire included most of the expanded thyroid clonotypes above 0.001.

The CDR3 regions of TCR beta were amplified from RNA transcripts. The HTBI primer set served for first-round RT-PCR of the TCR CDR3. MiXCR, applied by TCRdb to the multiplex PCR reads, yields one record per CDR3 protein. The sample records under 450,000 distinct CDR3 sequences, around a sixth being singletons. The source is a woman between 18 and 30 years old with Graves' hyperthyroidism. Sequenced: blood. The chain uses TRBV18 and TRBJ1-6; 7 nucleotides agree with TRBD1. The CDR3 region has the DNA TGTGCCAGCTCAGACACGGGACAGCCCAATTCACCCCTCCACTTT. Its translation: CASSDTGQPNSPLHF.